Here is one T cell receptor beta chain with its context. No antigen is known for it. Treatment described: oral pan-JAK inhibitor, 5-10 mg twice daily. Peripheral blood samples and lesional scalp punch biopsies were obtained from alopecia areata patients. The CDR3 covers 13 residues. Trimming removed 3 bases at V and 4 bases at J, with 12 bases between. Germline V gene sequence: CDR1 SQVTM, CDR2 ANQGSEA. The data derive from a study of CD8+ T cells in alopecia areata. Extraction of RNA preceded its reverse transcription into cDNA, which served as the sequencing template. Measured with immunoSEQ multiplex PCR; TCRdb has only the in-frame clones, and not every one. Here the sample spans more than 95,000 clones, around 58% being singletons. Study-wide results and limits: Numerous clones, expanded in lesions, remained in scalp and blood during tofacitinib. In scalp, tofacitinib significantly decreased clonality and expanded CD8+ clones among the top 100. Sequencing of scalp samples also captures resident alphabeta T cells of normal skin.

The chain is built from TRBV29-1 and TRBJ1-2; D unclear. The TCR sequence derives from a human donor with alopecia areata. Sequenced here: CD8+ T cells sorted from blood, sampled at week 4, from a patient treated with tofacitinib. As DNA, the CDR3 is TGCAGCGTTGATGAGGCAGGTCCCTATGGCTACACCTTC. Residues: CSVDEAGPYGYTF.